These 31 T cell receptor beta chains came from one sample sequenced in a study of memory CD4+ T cells and cytomegalovirus serostatus. Libraries were prepared by immunoSEQ multiplex PCR; TCRdb keeps only in-frame clonotypes and omits some of them. The sample yields approximately 50,000 clones, roughly 77% seen once. The sort gate was single viable CD3+CD4+CD8-CD45RO+ cells for memory CD4+ T cells. The sequenced sample was memory CD4+ T cells from blood. The receptors derive from an adult in good health and CMV-seropositive.

The rearrangement joins TRBV19 to TRBJ2-1, with D tentatively TRBD2 (6 bases). Trimming cost V 3 bases and J 0 bases, with 15 bases left between them. Germline CDR1 and CDR2: LNHDA and SQIVND (reference sequence). CDR3 length: 17 residues. The CDR3 bases are TGTGCCAGTAGTATTCTACCGGGACTCAGCTCCTACAATGAGCAGTTCTTC. This sequence encodes CASSILPGLSSYNEQFF.

V usage is TRBV14 and J usage is TRBJ2-5; tentative D call: TRBD1 (5 bases). Per the germline V gene, CDR1 is SGHDN and CDR2 is FVKESK. The CDR3 is 15 residues long. V lost 0 bases to trimming and J lost 5 bases, with 13 bases between them. This CDR3 reads CASSQDLRVEETQYF. CDR3 in DNA: TGTGCCAGCAGCCAAGATCTCAGGGTCGAGGAGACCCAGTACTTC.

The V gene is TRBV11-2, the J gene TRBJ1-2; the match to TRBD1 covers 8 bases. The junction had 5 bases not matched to a gene; V was cut back by 4 bases and J by 4 bases. In germline, CDR1 is SGHAT, CDR2 FQNNGV. The CDR3 loop spans 14 amino acids. The CDR3 reads CASSSGTGSYGYTF. The CDR3 DNA is TGTGCCAGCAGCTCAGGGACAGGATCCTATGGCTACACCTTC.

This chain joins TRBV4-1 and TRBJ2-2; 8 nucleotides line up with TRBD2. The J segment lost 0 bases and the V segment lost 3 bases, leaving 3 bases of the junction unmatched. This CDR3 spans 16 amino acids. Per germline, CDR1 MGHRA and CDR2 YSYEKL. As DNA, the CDR3 is TGCGCCAGCAGCCAGGAACTAGCGGCGAACACCGGGGAGCTGTTTTTT. Protein product: CASSQELAANTGELFF.

The chain carries TRBV11-1 and TRBJ2-3; 9 nucleotides line up with TRBD2. This CDR3 contains 17 residues. After removal of 3 bases from V and 2 bases from J, the junction contained 9 bases not matched to a gene. The V gene's germline CDR1 is SGHAT and CDR2 FQDESV (reference sequence). CDR3 residues: CASSFIRLAVFTDTQYF. CDR3 nucleotide sequence: TGTGCCAGCAGCTTCATCAGACTAGCGGTATTCACAGATACGCAGTATTTT.

The genes are TRBV6-6 and TRBJ2-3, with no clear D. Trimming took off 2 bases at V and 7 bases at J, with 7 bases between the two ends. This CDR3 has 12 residues. Germline V gene lookup returns CDR1 MNHNY and CDR2 SVGAGI (reference sequence). The CDR3 here is CASSYDSYTQYF. CDR3 in DNA: TGTGCCAGCAGTTACGATTCATATACGCAGTATTTT.

This clone has just a few counts. The V gene is TRBV10-3, the J gene TRBJ2-3; D might be TRBD2 (5 bases). The V end was cut by 0 bases, the J end by 8 bases, with 6 bases between. The CDR3 runs 12 residues. Germline V gene lookup returns CDR1 ENHRY and CDR2 SYGVKD. The DNA for the CDR3 is TGTGCCATCAGTGAGTCGGAGGCTACGCAGTATTTT. Translated, it gives CAISESEATQYF.

V usage is TRBV12-5 and J usage is TRBJ2-7, with D perhaps matching TRBD2 (5 bases). In germline, CDR1 is LGHNT, CDR2 FRNRAP. The ends were cut back, 7 bases at V and 5 bases at J, with 18 bases in the middle. The CDR3 is made up of 14 amino acids. The CDR3 bases are TGTGCTAGTGCCCCACCTCGGGGTTTCGACGAGCAGTACTTC. As protein: CASAPPRGFDEQYF.

This chain connects TRBV6-1 to TRBJ1-3, with D possibly being TRBD1 (5 bases). The CDR3 sequence is 14 residues long. V dropped 2 bases and J dropped 0 bases, with 5 bases sitting between them. The germline V gene encodes CDR1 MNHNS and CDR2 SASEGT. The CDR3 is CASSERGSGNTIYF. CDR3 in DNA: TGTGCCAGCAGTGAAAGGGGCTCTGGAAACACCATATATTTT.

The V gene is TRBV29-1, the J gene TRBJ2-4, with D unresolved. The germline gives CDR1 SQVTM, CDR2 ANQGSEA. V lost 7 bases, J lost 6 bases, and 22 bases lay in between. The CDR3 extends over 15 amino acids. The CDR3 region is CSAGDGRPGANIQYF. Here the CDR3 DNA reads TGCAGCGCTGGAGATGGACGTCCAGGAGCAAACATTCAGTACTTC.

This rearrangement joins TRBV18 to TRBJ2-2, with D perhaps TRBD2 (6 bases). In germline, CDR1 is KGHSH, CDR2 LQKENI. V lost 7 bases to trimming and J lost 6 bases, with 18 bases between them. CDR3 size: 15 residues. CDR3 residues: CASFPLASQPGELFF. CDR3 bases: TGTGCCAGCTTCCCACTAGCTTCCCAACCCGGGGAGCTGTTTTTT.

The chain has TRBV7-2 and TRBJ2-3; TRBD2 might be the D (5 bases). Trimming left V 2 bases short and J 3 bases short, with 15 bases between. CDR1 and CDR2 (germline): SGHTA, FQGNSA. The CDR3 has 16 residues. This CDR3 is CASSLSQRWSTDTQYF. As DNA, the CDR3 is TGTGCCAGCAGCTTAAGTCAGCGGTGGTCGACAGATACGCAGTATTTT.

The genes are TRBV28 and TRBJ2-1; TRBD1 aligns across 7 bases. CDR1 is MDHEN and CDR2 is SYDVKM in the germline V gene. The CDR3 has 16 amino acids. V shed 4 bases, J shed 4 bases, and the junction held 10 bases outside the gene matches. The chain's CDR3 is CASSSSQGVGYNEQFF. In nucleotides, the CDR3 is TGTGCCAGCAGTTCCAGTCAGGGGGTTGGTTACAATGAGCAGTTCTTC.

The chain is built from TRBV30 and TRBJ1-2; possibly TRBD1 for D (5 bases). V lost 0 bases and J 4 bases, leaving 15 bases between the germline ends. The CDR3 sequence is 15 residues long. Germline V gives CDR1 GTSNPN, CDR2 SVGIG (reference sequence). The CDR3 is CAWSVRAGFIYGYTF. The CDR3 DNA is TGTGCCTGGAGTGTTCGGGCAGGGTTTATCTATGGCTACACCTTC.

The chain has TRBV11-3 and TRBJ1-4, with 7 bases that match TRBD1. CDR1 and CDR2 from the germline V gene are SGHNT and YENEEA. CDR3 length equals 16 residues. V trimming: 5 bases; J trimming: 5 bases; junction bases outside the gene matches: 11. The CDR3 DNA follows: TGTGCCAGCAGCGGAGGAGGACAGGCCGGCAATGAAAAACTGTTTTTT. It codes for CASSGGGQAGNEKLFF.

The J gene is TRBJ1-1, the V gene TRBV2, with D perhaps matching TRBD1 (5 bases). The CDR3 runs 11 residues. Germline V lookup: CDR1 SNHLY, CDR2 FYNNEI. Trimming cost V 6 bases and J 10 bases, with 12 bases left between them. CDR3 residues: CASRALGGAFF. The CDR3 bases are TGTGCCAGCAGGGCTCTGGGGGGAGCTTTCTTT.

The chain employs TRBV5-4 and TRBJ1-2; TRBD1 might be the D (6 bases). Germline V gene data show CDR1 as SGHNT and CDR2 as YYREEE (reference sequence). The CDR3 contains 13 residues. V was shortened by 6 bases and J by 8 bases, with 17 bases between the two germline ends. DNA of the CDR3: TGTGCCAGCACCACAGTCGGGGGCGGCGGCTACACCTTC. Amino acid sequence: CASTTVGGGGYTF.

Here the CDR3 reads CASKIQGARSGANVLTF. CDR3 in DNA: TGTGCCAGCAAGATACAGGGGGCCCGTTCTGGGGCCAACGTCCTGACTTTC. The V gene is TRBV6-4, the J gene TRBJ2-6, with 9 bases that match TRBD1. V lost 7 bases to trimming and J lost 1 base; unmatched junction nucleotides: 8. The CDR3 loop spans 17 amino acids. The germline V gene has CDR1 MRHNA and CDR2 SNTAGT.

The chain recombines TRBV5-4 with TRBJ2-2; D not resolved. Trimming shortened V by 2 bases and J by 3 bases, and 14 bases separated the two germline ends. CDR1 SGHNT and CDR2 YYREEE come from the germline V gene (reference sequence). There are 16 residues in the CDR3. CDR3 bases: TGTGCCAGCAGCTTAAAAGGGCAGCCCCACACCGGGGAGCTGTTTTTT. Its protein product is CASSLKGQPHTGELFF.

The chain joins TRBV19 to TRBJ1-1; D is unresolved. V was trimmed by 1 base and J by 3 bases, leaving 15 bases between them. Per germline, CDR1 LNHDA and CDR2 SQIVND (reference sequence). The CDR3 is 16 amino acids. CDR3 DNA sequence: TGTGCCAGTAGTATAGCGGGGTGGAGCGGGGACACTGAAGCTTTCTTT. It translates to CASSIAGWSGDTEAFF.

The chain links TRBV11-2 to TRBJ2-5; tentatively, D is TRBD2 (5 bases). Looked up from germline, CDR1 is SGHAT and CDR2 is FQNNGV. V shed 0 bases and J shed 2 bases, with 10 bases lying between them. The CDR3 sequence is 15 residues long. The CDR3 sequence: CASSLEVGRQETQYF. Written as DNA, the CDR3 is TGTGCCAGCAGCTTAGAGGTGGGGAGACAAGAGACCCAGTACTTC.

The chain recombines TRBV11-3 with TRBJ2-7, with D hard to call. The ends were cut back, 4 bases at V and 3 bases at J, with 10 bases in the middle. From germline, CDR1 is SGHNT and CDR2 YENEEA. The CDR3 runs to 13 residues. CDR3 protein: CASSSVRSYEQYV. DNA of the CDR3: TGTGCCAGCAGCTCAGTTCGTAGCTACGAGCAGTACGTC.

The V call is TRBV19, the J call TRBJ2-6; D call uncertain. Germline CDR1 reads LNHDA; CDR2 reads SQIVND (reference sequence). The V and J ends lost 3 bases and 1 base respectively, with 1 base between them. CDR3 size: 13 residues. In nucleotides, the CDR3 is TGTGCCAGTAGTATGTCTGGGGCCAACGTCCTGACTTTC. Amino acids: CASSMSGANVLTF.

This chain links TRBV18 with TRBJ2-2; unclear D gene. The V end lost 1 base, the J end lost 1 base, and 4 bases lay between the germline ends. The germline V gene encodes CDR1 KGHSH and CDR2 LQKENI. This CDR3 region has 14 residues. The CDR3 nucleotides read TGTGCCAGCTCACCACGTCAGAACACCGGGGAGCTGTTTTTT. Translated: CASSPRQNTGELFF. Combining the CDR3 with reference TRBV18 and TRBJ2-2 gives the whole variable domain NAGVMQNPRHLVRRRGQEARLRCSPMKGHSHVYWYRQLPEEGLKFMVYLQKENIIDESGMPKERFSAEFPKEGPSILRIQQVVRGDSAAYFCASSPRQNTGELFFGEGSRLTVL.

The rearrangement links TRBV14 to TRBJ1-5; possible D gene TRBD1, 6 bases. Trimming pared 7 bases from V and 3 bases from J, leaving 13 bases between. The germline gives CDR1 SGHDN, CDR2 FVKESK. The CDR3 is 14 residues long. The CDR3 DNA reads TGTGCCAGCAACCTGGACAGATACAATCAGCCCCAGCATTTT. This gives the protein CASNLDRYNQPQHF.

This chain uses TRBV5-6 with TRBJ2-2; TRBD2 is a possible D gene (5 bases). CDR1 is SGHDT and CDR2 is YYEEEE in the germline V gene. The ends were cut back, 0 bases at V and 6 bases at J, with 9 bases in the middle. CDR3 length: 14 amino acids. The CDR3 DNA reads TGTGCCAGCAGCTTGGCCCTAGCTCCCGGGGAGCTGTTTTTT. This encodes CASSLALAPGELFF.

The V and J genes are TRBV5-1 and TRBJ2-1, with 7 nucleotides matching TRBD2. Germline values: CDR1 SGHRS, CDR2 YFSETQ. The CDR3 totals 15 residues. V trimming: 4 bases; J trimming: 1 base; junction bases outside the gene matches: 5. The CDR3 DNA reads TGCGCCAGCAGCCTAGCGGCTACTTCCTACAATGAGCAGTTCTTC. It codes for CASSLAATSYNEQFF.

The chain combines TRBV30 with TRBJ2-2, with 7 bases identical to TRBD1. CDR3 size: 15 residues. In germline, CDR1 is GTSNPN, CDR2 SVGIG (reference sequence). Losses at the gene ends were 4 bases for V and 5 bases for J; bases not matched to a gene: 10. CDR3 coding DNA: TGTGCCTGGACCCCTGACAGGGCGTGGACCGGGGAGCTGTTTTTT. Translating gives CAWTPDRAWTGELFF.

V usage is TRBV28 and J usage is TRBJ1-1, with D unclear. The V end was cut by 6 bases, the J end by 6 bases, with 8 bases between. The germline V gene has CDR1 MDHEN and CDR2 SYDVKM. This CDR3 comprises 11 residues. For the CDR3, the DNA is TGTGCCAGCAGAGGGAAGCCTGAAGCTTTCTTT. Amino acids: CASRGKPEAFF. The variable domain in full, completed from reference TRBV28 and TRBJ1-1, reads DVKVTQSSRYLVKRTGEKVFLECVQDMDHENMFWYRQDPGLGLRLIYFSYDVKMKEKGDIPEGYSVSREKKERFSLILESASTNQTSMYLCASRGKPEAFFGQGTRLTVV.

In nucleotides, the CDR3 is TGTGCCAGCAGCGCGGGAGAGGTCTTTAACACTGAAGCTTTCTTT. It codes for CASSAGEVFNTEAFF. J is TRBJ1-1 and V is TRBV9; the D is unclear. Trimming removed 3 bases from V and 2 bases from J, with 14 bases in between. Germline lookup yields CDR1 SGDLS and CDR2 YYNGEE. The CDR3 is 15 residues long.

V gene TRBV7-9 combines with J gene TRBJ2-2, with 8 bases aligning to TRBD2. The germline V gene encodes CDR1 SEHNR and CDR2 FQNEAQ (reference sequence). This CDR3 has 16 amino acids. V dropped 5 bases and J dropped 2; count of bases not matched to a gene: 7. Written as DNA, the CDR3 is TGTGCCAGCAGCATACAAAGGACTAGCAACACCGGGGAGCTGTTTTTT. It encodes CASSIQRTSNTGELFF.